Shown below are 5 T cell receptor beta chains from a single sample sequenced in a study of cytomegalovirus exposure and HLA in healthy donors (dated by TCRdb to the late 2010s). To prepare the library, the immunoSEQ multiplex PCR assay was applied. A mixture of 60 forward primers for TCR Vbeta segments and 13 reverse primers for TCR Jbeta segments was used in the multiplex PCR. The clones in this table, taken by TCRdb from immuneACCESS, are in-frame only. Not every clone is retained; where verified, under half of the shortfall comes from an unresolved V gene, and the cause of the rest is unknown. In all, the sample holds 150,000 to 200,000 clones, and about 85% of those were seen once. The ten top clones hold 1% to 1.5% of the sample. Material: PBMCs. Receptors originate from a man in his fifties in good health and CMV-seropositive.

J is TRBJ2-3 and V is TRBV6-1; D is undetermined. There are 13 residues in the CDR3. Germline CDR1 MNHNS, CDR2 SASEGT. V lost 8 bases, J lost 10 bases, and 19 bases lay in between. CDR3: CASCGREAHPQYF. The CDR3 DNA is TGTGCCAGCTGTGGGCGTGAGGCCCATCCGCAGTATTTT.

CDR3 sequence reads: CASSLARQGAHYGYTF. CDR3 sequence (DNA): TGTGCCAGCAGCTTAGCCCGACAGGGGGCACACTATGGCTACACCTTC. The V and J genes are TRBV7-9 and TRBJ1-2; TRBD1 agrees at 10 bases. The germline V gene encodes CDR1 SEHNR and CDR2 FQNEAQ (reference sequence). The ends lost 0 bases at V and 3 bases at J; junction bases unmatched: 4. The length of the CDR3 is 16 residues.

As DNA, the CDR3 is TGCGCCAGCAGGGAACTAGCGGGAGTTGAGCAGTACTTC. Protein: CASRELAGVEQYF. The chain is built from TRBV5-1 and TRBJ2-7; 11 nucleotides line up with TRBD2. CDR3 length: 13 amino acids. Germline V gene data show CDR1 as SGHRS and CDR2 as YFSETQ. V lost 5 bases, J lost 7 bases, and 5 bases stayed unmatched.

The V gene is TRBV19, the J gene TRBJ2-7; 7 bases line up with TRBD1. The CDR3 contains 13 residues. The V gene end was trimmed by 5 bases and the J gene end by 3 bases; junction bases not matched to a gene: 4. Germline CDR1 and CDR2: LNHDA and SQIVND (reference sequence). The CDR3: CASSPGQLYEQYF. The CDR3 nucleotides are TGTGCCAGTAGTCCGGGACAGCTCTACGAGCAGTACTTC. The variable domain in full, with the rest retrieved from reference TRBV19 and TRBJ2-7, is DGGITQSPKYLFRKEGQNVTLSCEQNLNHDAMYWYRQDPGQGLRLIYYSQIVNDFQKGDIAEGYSVSREKKESFPLTVTSAQKNPTAFYLCASSPGQLYEQYFGPGTRLTVT.

The chain joins TRBV4-3 to TRBJ2-1, with D hard to call. CDR3 size: 13 residues. Germline values: CDR1 LGHNA, CDR2 YSLEER. Trimming shortened V by 0 bases and J by 12 bases, and 12 bases separated the two germline ends. CDR3 bases: TGCGCCAGCAGCCAAGATAGAACCCCCCGGCAGTTCTTC. Its protein product is CASSQDRTPRQFF.